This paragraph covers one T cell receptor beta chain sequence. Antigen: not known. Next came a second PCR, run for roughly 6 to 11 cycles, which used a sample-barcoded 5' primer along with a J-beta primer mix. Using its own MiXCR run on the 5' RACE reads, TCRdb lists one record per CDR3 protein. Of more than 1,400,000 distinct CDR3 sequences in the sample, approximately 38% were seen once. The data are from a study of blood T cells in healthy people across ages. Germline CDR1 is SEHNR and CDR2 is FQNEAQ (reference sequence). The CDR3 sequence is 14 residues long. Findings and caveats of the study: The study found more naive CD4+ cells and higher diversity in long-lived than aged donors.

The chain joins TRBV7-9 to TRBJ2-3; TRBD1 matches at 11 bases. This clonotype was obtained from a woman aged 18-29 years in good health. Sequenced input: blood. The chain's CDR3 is CGTGGVLGTDTQYF. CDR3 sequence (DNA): TGTGGGACAGGGGGCGTCTTGGGCACAGATACGCAGTATTTT.